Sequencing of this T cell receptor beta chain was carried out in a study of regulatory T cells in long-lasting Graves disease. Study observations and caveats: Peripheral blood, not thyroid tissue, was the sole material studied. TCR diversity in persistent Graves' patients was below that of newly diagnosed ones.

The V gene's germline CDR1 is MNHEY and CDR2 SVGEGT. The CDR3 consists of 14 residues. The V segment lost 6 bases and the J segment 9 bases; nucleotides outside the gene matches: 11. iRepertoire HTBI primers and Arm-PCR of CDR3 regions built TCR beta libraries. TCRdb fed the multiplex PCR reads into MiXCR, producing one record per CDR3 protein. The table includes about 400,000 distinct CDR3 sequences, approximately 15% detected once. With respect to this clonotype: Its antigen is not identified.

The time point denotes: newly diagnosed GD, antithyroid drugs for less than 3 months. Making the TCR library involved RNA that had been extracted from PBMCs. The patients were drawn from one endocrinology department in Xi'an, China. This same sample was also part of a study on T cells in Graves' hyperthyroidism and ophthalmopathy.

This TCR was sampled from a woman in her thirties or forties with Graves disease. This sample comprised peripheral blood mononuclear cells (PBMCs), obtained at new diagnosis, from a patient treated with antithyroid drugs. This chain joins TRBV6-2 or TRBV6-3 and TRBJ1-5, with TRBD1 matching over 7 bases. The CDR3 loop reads CASSRDSQQGPQHF. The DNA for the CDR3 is TGTGCCAGCAGCCGGGACAGCCAGCAAGGGCCCCAGCATTTT.